The source of this TCR beta chain is a study of T-cell reconstitution after alpha-beta-depleted transplantation in children. With 2 bases removed from V and 0 bases from J, the gap between germline ends came to 7 bases. The CDR3 consists of 14 residues. CDR1 is MNHEY and CDR2 is SVGAGI in the germline V gene. Whole-study findings and limits: Newly produced T cells mostly provided counts and TCRbeta diversity after one year, as hyperexpanded clones declined. After transplant, high TCRbeta diversity at day 60 in some patients arose from surviving recipient T cells and thymic progenitors. Several hundred expanded graft clones reportedly supplied alpha-beta T cells about two months after transplant.

This clonotype was counted between two and nine times. The antigen is not known. A library of TCRbeta sequences, prepared with unique molecular identifiers, was generated. TCRdb redid the calling of the PCR reads with MiXCR, one entry per CDR3 protein. Of 500,000 to 650,000 distinct CDR3 sequences listed, roughly an eighth were seen once; the top ten hold 11% to 15%. The input for sequencing was PBMCs, mostly from graft donor cells, taken 180 days after TCRalphabeta/CD19-depleted stem cell transplant. The clonotype originates from a female patient between 2 and 15 years old who had a stem cell transplant for aplastic anemia, so the T cells may come from the graft donor. The chain joins TRBV6-5 to TRBJ1-2, with D unresolved. The CDR3 region is CASSYDVSNYGYTF. The CDR3 nucleotides read TGTGCCAGCAGTTACGATGTTTCTAACTATGGCTACACCTTC.